Listed below are T cell receptor beta chains from one sample, sequenced in a study of blood T cell repertoires in COVID-19. Here immunoSEQ multiplex PCR was the method, and the copy in TCRdb shows in-frame clones only, minus some. The profile shows 70,000 to 95,000 clones, 90% to 95% of them singletons. Sequenced input: peripheral blood. Every receptor here comes from a human donor with active COVID-19. The donor label of this sample is uncertain. The conserved cysteine and the conserved F or W are not part of the CDR3 here. D genes are given only for firm matches.

V gene: TRBV7-8; J gene: TRBJ2-3; D gene: .; CDR3 protein: ASSSQAETPSRADTQY
V gene: TRBV5-4; J gene: TRBJ2-3; D gene: TRBD2; CDR3 protein: ASSPGRSGGITDTQY
V gene: TRBV3-1/TRBV3-2; J gene: TRBJ2-7; D gene: .; CDR3 protein: ASSQAGLRDEQY
V gene: TRBV19; J gene: TRBJ2-3; D gene: .; CDR3 protein: ASSIAGRGLSTDTQY
V gene: TRBV14; J gene: TRBJ2-1; D gene: .; CDR3 protein: ASSQDSVPYNEQF
V gene: TRBV6-1; J gene: TRBJ1-2; D gene: .; CDR3 protein: ASSEEGRVYGYT
V gene: TRBV7-7; J gene: TRBJ1-4; D gene: .; CDR3 protein: ASSLDGQPGEKLF
V gene: TRBV12-3/TRBV12-4; J gene: TRBJ1-4; D gene: .; CDR3 protein: ASSPGEKLF
V gene: TRBV9; J gene: TRBJ1-1; D gene: .; CDR3 protein: ASSALGGTNTEAF
V gene: TRBV3-1/TRBV3-2; J gene: TRBJ2-7; D gene: .; CDR3 protein: ASSQDPLAPPSSYEQY
V gene: TRBV7-2; J gene: TRBJ1-2; D gene: TRBD1; CDR3 protein: ASSLDGTGFRYT
V gene: TRBV24-1; J gene: TRBJ2-1; D gene: TRBD1; CDR3 protein: ATSDASGTGGFGNEQF
V gene: TRBV15; J gene: TRBJ1-3; D gene: TRBD1; CDR3 protein: ATSRAGTGNSGNTIY
V gene: TRBV14; J gene: TRBJ2-2; D gene: .; CDR3 protein: ASSRTQSHNGELF
V gene: TRBV25-1; J gene: TRBJ2-7; D gene: .; CDR3 protein: ASSDFSYEQY
V gene: TRBV19; J gene: TRBJ2-7; D gene: TRBD1; CDR3 protein: ATLDRDSGEQY
V gene: TRBV6-5; J gene: TRBJ2-5; D gene: TRBD1; CDR3 protein: ASSRGTVQETQY